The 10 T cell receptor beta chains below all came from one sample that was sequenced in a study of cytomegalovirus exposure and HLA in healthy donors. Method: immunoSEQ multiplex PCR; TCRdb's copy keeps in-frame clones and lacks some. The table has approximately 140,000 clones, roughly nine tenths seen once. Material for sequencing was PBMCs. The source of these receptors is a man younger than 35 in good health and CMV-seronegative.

The CDR3 protein is CATRTEEGAHNGYTF. CDR3 nucleotides: TGTGCCACCAGGACCGAGGAGGGGGCGCATAATGGCTACACCTTC. The chain is built from TRBV15 and TRBJ1-2; 7 nucleotides align to TRBD1. J gave up 6 bases and V 6 bases, and 13 bases lay outside the gene matches. Germline CDR1 and CDR2: LNHNV and YYDKDF (reference sequence). CDR3 length equals 15 residues.

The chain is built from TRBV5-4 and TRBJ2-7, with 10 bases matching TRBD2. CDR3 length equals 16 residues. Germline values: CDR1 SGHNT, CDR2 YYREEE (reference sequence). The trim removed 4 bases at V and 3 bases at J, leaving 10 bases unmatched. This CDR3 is CASSPGLAGVNYEQYF. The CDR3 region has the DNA TGTGCCAGCAGCCCAGGCCTAGCGGGGGTCAACTACGAGCAGTACTTC.

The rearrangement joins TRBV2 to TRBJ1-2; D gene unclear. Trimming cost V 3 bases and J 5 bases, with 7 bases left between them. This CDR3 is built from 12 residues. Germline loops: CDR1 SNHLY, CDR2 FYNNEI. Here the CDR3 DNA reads TGTGCCAGCAGTGACGGGAGGTATGGCTACACCTTC. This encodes CASSDGRYGYTF.

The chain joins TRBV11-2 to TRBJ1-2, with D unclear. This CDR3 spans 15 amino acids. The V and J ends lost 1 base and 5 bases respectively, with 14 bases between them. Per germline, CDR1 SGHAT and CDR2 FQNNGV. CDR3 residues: CASSLGLAAGYGYTF. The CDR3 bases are TGTGCCAGCAGCTTAGGTTTGGCAGCCGGGTATGGCTACACCTTC.

CDR3 coding DNA: TGTGCCAGCAGTATAAGGACTCAGACAGATACGCAGTATTTT. This codes for CASSIRTQTDTQYF. This chain connects TRBV27 to TRBJ2-3; the D gene is possibly TRBD2 (5 bases). CDR1 and CDR2 (germline): MNHEY, SMNVEV (reference sequence). This CDR3 is 14 amino acids long. V shed 5 bases and J shed 3 bases, with 12 bases lying between them.

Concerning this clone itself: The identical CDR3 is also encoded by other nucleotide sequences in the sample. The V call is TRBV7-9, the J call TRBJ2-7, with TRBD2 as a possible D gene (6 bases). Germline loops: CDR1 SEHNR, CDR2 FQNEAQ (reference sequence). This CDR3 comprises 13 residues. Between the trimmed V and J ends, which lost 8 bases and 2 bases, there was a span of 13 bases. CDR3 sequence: CASSLRTTYEQYF. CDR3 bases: TGTGCCAGCTCTCTTCGGACTACCTACGAGCAGTACTTC.

CDR3 bases: TGTGCCAGCAGCGCTCACCAGAAGAACACTGAAGCTTTCTTT. Protein: CASSAHQKNTEAFF. The rearrangement uses TRBV9 and TRBJ1-1; unclear D gene. The V end was cut by 3 bases, the J end by 1 base, with 10 bases between. The V gene's germline CDR1 is SGDLS and CDR2 YYNGEE. The CDR3 has 14 amino acids.

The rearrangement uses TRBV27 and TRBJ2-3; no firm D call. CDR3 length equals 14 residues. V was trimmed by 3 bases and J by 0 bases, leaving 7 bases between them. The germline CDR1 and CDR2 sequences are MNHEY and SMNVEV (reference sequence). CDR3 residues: CASSFSSSTDTQYF. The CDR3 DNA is TGTGCCAGCAGTTTTTCCTCTAGCACAGATACGCAGTATTTT.

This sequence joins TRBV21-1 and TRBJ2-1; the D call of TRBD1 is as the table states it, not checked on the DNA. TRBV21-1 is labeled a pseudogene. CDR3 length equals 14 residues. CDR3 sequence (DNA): TGTGCCAGCAGCAAAGCCAGACAGCACAATGAGCAGTTCTTC. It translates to CASSKARQHNEQFF.

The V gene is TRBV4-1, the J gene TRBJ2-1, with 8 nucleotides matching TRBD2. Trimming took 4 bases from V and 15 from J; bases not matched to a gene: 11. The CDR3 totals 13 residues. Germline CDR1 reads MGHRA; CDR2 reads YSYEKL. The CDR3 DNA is TGCGCCAGCAGCCCACTTCCACGCGGGAGGCCGTTCTTC. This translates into CASSPLPRGRPFF.